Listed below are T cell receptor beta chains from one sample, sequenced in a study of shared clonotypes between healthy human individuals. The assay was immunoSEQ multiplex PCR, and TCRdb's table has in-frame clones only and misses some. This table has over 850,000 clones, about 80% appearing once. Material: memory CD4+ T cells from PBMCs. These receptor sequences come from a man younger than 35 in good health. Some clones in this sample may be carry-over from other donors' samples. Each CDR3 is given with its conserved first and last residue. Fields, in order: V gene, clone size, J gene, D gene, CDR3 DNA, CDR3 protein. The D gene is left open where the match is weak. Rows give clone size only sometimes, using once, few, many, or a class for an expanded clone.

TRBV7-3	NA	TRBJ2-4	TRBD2	TGTGCCAGCAGCCCACGCGGACTAGCGGGGGGGGGAGCCAAAAACATTCAGTACTTC	CASSPRGLAGGGAKNIQYF
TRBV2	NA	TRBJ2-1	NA	TGTGCCAGCAGTTACCAGGGGGAGCAGTTCTTC	CASSYQGEQFF
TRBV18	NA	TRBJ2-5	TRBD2	TGTGCCAGCTCACCATCCCTAGCGGAAGAGACCCAGTACTTC	CASSPSLAEETQYF
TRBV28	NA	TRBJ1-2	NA	TGTGCCACCTATGCCAACTATGGCTACACCTTC	CATYANYGYTF
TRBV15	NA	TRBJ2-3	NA	TGTGCCACCAGCAGAGATATGGATACGCAGTATTTT	CATSRDMDTQYF
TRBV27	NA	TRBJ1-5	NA	TGTGCCAGCAAGCGGGGGGGCAATCAGCCCCAGCATTTT	CASKRGGNQPQHF
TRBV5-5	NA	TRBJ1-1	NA	TGTGCCAGCAGCTTGGTAGGGGCCCCAACGAACACTGAAGCTTTCTTT	CASSLVGAPTNTEAFF
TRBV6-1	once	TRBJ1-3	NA	TGTGCCAGCAGTGAACTGTGGGCAAACACCATATATTTT	CASSELWANTIYF
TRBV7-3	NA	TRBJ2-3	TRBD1	TGTGCCAGCAGCTTAACCGGGACAGGAACCACAGATACGCAGTATTTT	CASSLTGTGTTDTQYF
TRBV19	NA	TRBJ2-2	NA	TGTGCCAGTAGTACTTCGGTCGGGGAGCTGTTTTTT	CASSTSVGELFF
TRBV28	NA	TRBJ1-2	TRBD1	TGTGCCAGCAGTTCTCGGGACAGGGGGACCCCCTACTACTATGGCTACACCTTC	CASSSRDRGTPYYYGYTF
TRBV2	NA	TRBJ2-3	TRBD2	TGTGCCAGCAGTGACGGGACTAGCCTTCGCACGCAGTATTTT	CASSDGTSLRTQYF
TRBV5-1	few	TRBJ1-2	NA	TGCGCCAGCAGCTTGACGGCATTGGGCCCCAAATATGGCTACACCTTC	CASSLTALGPKYGYTF
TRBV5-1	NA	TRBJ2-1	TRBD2	TGCGCCAGCACGGTAGGGACTACCGGATACAATGAGCAGTTCTTC	CASTVGTTGYNEQFF
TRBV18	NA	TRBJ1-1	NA	TGTGCCAGCTCACCGAGCGGGGGGCTGAGGGTCACTGAAGCTTTCTTT	CASSPSGGLRVTEAFF
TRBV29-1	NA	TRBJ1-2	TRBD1	TGCAGCGAAGGGACAGGGGACGGCTATGGCTACACCTTC	CSEGTGDGYGYTF
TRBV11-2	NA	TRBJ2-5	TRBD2	TGTGCCAGCAGCCCCCGTCGCGGGGGAGAGACCCAGTACTTC	CASSPRRGGETQYF
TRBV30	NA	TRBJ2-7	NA	TGTGCCTGGAGCTTGGCGGAAGACGAGCAGTACTTC	CAWSLAEDEQYF
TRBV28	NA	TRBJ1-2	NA	TGTGCCAGCAGTTTCGGAGGGAACGGCTACACCTTC	CASSFGGNGYTF
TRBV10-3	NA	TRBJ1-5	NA	TGTGCCATCAGCGAACGAGGTTATGGGCAGCCCCAGCATTTT	CAISERGYGQPQHF